The present TCR beta chain was sequenced within a study of blood T cell repertoires in COVID-19. About the study: Sample material is recorded as cDNA or gDNA derived from T cells, B-cell-depleted T cells, or PBMCs.

Germline assignment: CDR1 SGHRS and CDR2 YFSETQ. This CDR3 comprises 14 residues. V was trimmed by 0 bases and J by 9 bases, leaving 13 bases between them. Generated by immunoSEQ multiplex PCR, the TCRdb table keeps only in-frame clones and is missing some. The data hold 250,000 to 350,000 clones, with nearly 90% observed a single time. There are a few counts of this clone. The gene calls are TRBV5-1 and TRBJ1-5, with TRBD1 as a possible D gene (6 bases). The receptor was derived from a woman in her twenties or thirties who had recovered from COVID-19. Sequencing was done on a sample of PBMCs or T cells enriched from blood (not recorded which). The DNA for the CDR3 is TGCGCCAGCAGCTTGGAGGGGGAGGGGAGGCCCCAGCATTTT. Residues: CASSLEGEGRPQHF.